The T cell receptor (beta chain) described here comes from a study of blood T cell repertoires in COVID-19 (dated by TCRdb to the early 2020s). Looking at the study overall: Collaborator samples came from the United States, Italy and Spain and covered acute and convalescent phases of COVID-19. The material from the prospective study consisted of cDNA or gDNA derived from T cells, B-cell-depleted T cells, or PBMCs. Subjects who had been exposed to COVID-19, were actively infected with it, or had recovered from it provided the deeply sampled blood TCRbeta repertoires that made up the dataset. The repertoires were made available in a free public database intended to serve as a resource for research on the immune response to SARS-CoV-2. Samples were obtained from the ongoing ImmuneRACE study (first 160 participants) and from over a thousand subjects provided by 6 global collaborators. The sample metadata nearly always contained a de-identified subject ID, COVID-19 status, age in years and sex. HLA class I and class II types, where available, came from metadata supplied by the sample provider rather than from assay-based typing. General conclusions and limits of the study: Clinical and demographic metadata were provided uncurated, with the amount varying by source and participant.

For CDR1 and CDR2, the germline V gene (reference sequence) lists LNHDA and SQIVND. Trimming removed 1 base from V and 5 bases from J; the gene matches leave 6 bases unexplained. The cysteine opens and the phenylalanine closes a CDR3 of 15 amino acids. Just CDR3 DNA is preserved here, 45 bases in frame from base 1. Note on this clone: Its cognate antigen has yet to be identified. Qualities for individual bases were not recorded, and no much larger clone is one base off.

TCRbeta CDR3 regions were amplified from genomic DNA by means of the immunoSEQ Assay, a bias-controlled multiplex PCR. From the authors' description of their analysis: Within the assay, amplification of reference gene primers was used to estimate how many nucleated cells each sample contained. To quantify the absolute abundance of each unique TCRbeta CDR3 rearrangement, sequence reads were collapsed and filtered. For each sample, productive Simpson clonality was calculated as the square root of Simpson's diversity index over productive rearrangements. Imported from immuneACCESS, the table was reduced by TCRdb to in-frame sequences with V and J called. These copies leave out some clones; in studies compared against another copy, an unresolved V gene accounts for under half, and the cause of the remainder is not known. That table furnishes V, J and clone size, whereas the DNA furnished D and trimming. Present in this sample are 270,000 or so clones, about four fifths of which were seen just once. The ten largest clones add up to around 1.6% of the sample.

In Seattle, one collaborating source enrolled patients while the infection was active and tracked those patients longitudinally over the course of disease. Collaborating institutions collected whole blood in K2EDTA tubes following their own protocols. For TCRbeta analysis, collaborators shipped samples as frozen whole blood, isolated PBMCs, or DNA extracted from either of those sample types. The sample comprised peripheral blood. The TCR sequence derives from a human donor with COVID-19, enrolled during active disease. The donor label of this sample is uncertain. The rearrangement joined TRBV19 to TRBJ2-7, with 9 junctional bases fitting TRBD1. The CDR3 amino acid sequence is: CASSIVGRQGDEQYF. The nucleotide sequence is given as TGTGCCAGTAGTATAGTGGGGCGACAGGGGGACGAGCAGTACTTC.